This T cell receptor beta chain was captured in a study of CD8+ T cells in alopecia areata. Per germline, CDR1 SEHNR and CDR2 FQNEAQ (reference sequence). The V and J ends lost 3 bases and 2 bases respectively, with 16 bases between them. The CDR3 covers 16 residues. As to treatment: oral pan-JAK inhibitor, 5-10 mg twice daily. Patients with alopecia areata provided lesional scalp punch biopsies as well as peripheral blood. Extracted RNA was reverse transcribed into cDNA, the sequencing template. Assay used: immunoSEQ multiplex PCR; TCRdb lists only in-frame clones, some missing. The sample shows 110,000 to 150,000 clones, roughly 52% of them seen only once.

The input for sequencing was CD8+ T cells sorted from blood, taken at week 4, from a patient treated with tofacitinib. This clonotype was obtained from a human donor with alopecia areata. The V call is TRBV7-9, the J call TRBJ2-5; possible D gene TRBD1, 5 bases. The CDR3 loop reads CASSLATGGRQETQYF. CDR3 bases: TGTGCCAGCAGCTTGGCCACAGGTGGAAGGCAAGAGACCCAGTACTTC.